These 6 T cell receptor beta chains originate from one sample sequenced in a study of blood T cell repertoires in COVID-19. The assay was immunoSEQ multiplex PCR, and TCRdb's table has in-frame clones only and misses some. The table lists 70,000 to 85,000 clones, 82% of them singletons. The sequenced material came from peripheral blood. Every receptor here comes from a man aged 55 to 70 with acute or convalescent COVID-19.

This clone was found a few times. V gene TRBV7-8 combines with J gene TRBJ2-2; D perhaps matches TRBD1 (5 bases). Trimming took 3 bases from V and 0 from J, leaving 11 bases between them. The germline gives CDR1 SGHVS, CDR2 FQNEAQ. The CDR3 has 16 residues. The CDR3 sequence is CASSFQTVPNTGELFF. In DNA form, the CDR3 reads TGTGCCAGCAGCTTCCAGACAGTCCCGAACACCGGGGAGCTGTTTTTT. The entire variable domain, with the rest obtained from reference TRBV7-8 and TRBJ2-2, is as follows: GAGVSQSPRYKVAKRGQDVALRCDPISGHVSLFWYQQALGQGPEFLTYFQNEAQLDKSGLPSDRFFAERPEGSVSTLKIQRTQQEDSAVYLCASSFQTVPNTGELFFGEGSRLTVL.

The chain carries TRBV6-2 or TRBV6-3 and TRBJ2-7; possible D gene TRBD1, 6 bases. Germline values: CDR1 MNHEY, CDR2 SVGEGT. V lost 2 bases, J lost 5 bases, and 10 bases lay in between. This CDR3 is built from 13 residues. CDR3 residues: CASSYPGTNEQYF. The CDR3 DNA reads TGTGCCAGCAGTTACCCAGGGACAAACGAGCAGTACTTC.

The chain uses TRBV4-3 and TRBJ2-7; D may be TRBD2 (6 bases). Germline V gene data show CDR1 as LGHNA and CDR2 as YSLEER. Trimming pared 0 bases from V and 3 bases from J, leaving 9 bases between. The CDR3 extends over 14 amino acids. The CDR3 loop reads CASSQDGGIYEQYF. Written as DNA, the CDR3 is TGCGCCAGCAGCCAAGATGGGGGGATCTACGAGCAGTACTTC.

The rearrangement links TRBV24-1 to TRBJ2-3, with unresolved D. The CDR3 sequence is 14 residues long. Germline CDR1 KGHDR, CDR2 SFDVKD. V lost 7 bases, J lost 6 bases, and 16 bases lay in between. This CDR3 reads CATSRDVGPDTQYF. The CDR3 DNA sequence: TGTGCCACCAGCCGAGACGTGGGCCCGGATACGCAGTATTTT.

In this sample, this clone turned up once. The V gene is TRBV6-2 or TRBV6-3, the J gene TRBJ1-5; no clear D gene. CDR3 size: 12 residues. V lost 6 bases, J lost 2 bases, and 5 bases lay in between. Germline V gene data show CDR1 as MNHEY and CDR2 as SVGEGT. The CDR3 DNA reads TGTGCCAGCAGCCTAGGCAATCAGCCCCAGCATTTT. It specifies CASSLGNQPQHF.

This clone was detected only a few times. The chain combines TRBV5-1 with TRBJ1-1; possibly TRBD1 for D (5 bases). Trimming took off 4 bases at V and 5 bases at J, with 9 bases between the two ends. This CDR3 is built from 12 residues. Germline V CDR1 and CDR2: SGHRS, YFSETQ. CDR3 sequence (DNA): TGCGCCAGCAGCGCTTCAGGGACTGAAGCTTTCTTT. Protein: CASSASGTEAFF.